One and the same sample provided the 21 T cell receptor beta chains below, sequenced in a study of memory CD4+ T cells and cytomegalovirus serostatus. The sort gate was single viable CD3+CD4+CD8-CD45RO+ cells for memory CD4+ T cells. Libraries were prepared by immunoSEQ multiplex PCR; TCRdb keeps only in-frame clonotypes and omits some of them. The table lists about 41,000 clones, more than 75% of them singletons, with roughly 0.87% in the top ten. Sequencing was performed on memory CD4+ T cells from blood. The source of these receptors is an adult in good health and CMV-seronegative.

The table lists this clone with a few counts. The chain is built from TRBV30 and TRBJ2-2; D is perhaps TRBD2 (6 bases). CDR3 length: 14 amino acids. V shed 7 bases and J shed 8 bases, with 20 bases lying between them. Germline V gene sequence: CDR1 GTSNPN, CDR2 SVGIG (reference sequence). In DNA, the CDR3 is TGTGCCTCCCACGGAGGGGCTGGGGCAGGGGAGCTGTTTTTT. Protein product: CASHGGAGAGELFF.

This clone was seen once. The rearrangement uses TRBV5-5 and TRBJ2-1; D gene uncertain. V was clipped by 5 bases and J by 7 bases, with 16 bases between them. Germline-derived CDR1 and CDR2 are SGHKS and YYEKEE (reference sequence). This CDR3 comprises 14 residues. CDR3 in amino acids: CASSPDARNNEQFF. The CDR3 DNA is TGTGCCAGCAGTCCGGACGCACGTAATAATGAGCAGTTCTTC.

The rearrangement joins TRBV18 to TRBJ2-3; TRBD1 is a possible D gene (5 bases). The germline V and J ends were trimmed by 4 bases and 1 base, with 12 bases remaining between them. The germline gives CDR1 KGHSH, CDR2 LQKENI. This CDR3 is built from 15 residues. CDR3 in DNA: TGTGCCAGCTCACAGGACACTCGACGCACAGATACGCAGTATTTT. Translation: CASSQDTRRTDTQYF.

This clone came up a few times. The V gene is TRBV18, the J gene TRBJ2-7; D call uncertain. This CDR3 comprises 13 residues. Trimming took 3 bases from V and 6 from J, leaving 12 bases between them. Germline V gene lookup returns CDR1 KGHSH and CDR2 LQKENI. The CDR3 DNA reads as TGTGCCAGCTCACCGGCCGCTGGATCCGAGCAGTACTTC. It encodes CASSPAAGSEQYF.

This chain joins TRBV9 and TRBJ2-3, with D perhaps given as TRBD1 or TRBD2 (6 bases each). The germline CDR1 and CDR2 sequences are SGDLS and YYNGEE. The CDR3 has 15 amino acids. The V gene lost 0 bases and the J gene lost 3 bases, with 11 bases spanning the gap. The CDR3 sequence is CASSVAWGATDTQYF. The CDR3 DNA reads as TGTGCCAGCAGCGTAGCTTGGGGGGCTACAGATACGCAGTATTTT.

The V and J genes are TRBV6-1 and TRBJ1-6; D is uncertain. Deletions cut 2 bases from V and 13 bases from J, with 15 bases between. The CDR3 has 14 residues. The V gene's germline CDR1 is MNHNS and CDR2 SASEGT. CDR3 amino acids: CASSEYLRVPPLHF. In DNA, the CDR3 is TGTGCCAGCAGTGAATATTTAAGGGTTCCCCCCCTCCACTTT.

The chain links TRBV18 to TRBJ1-4, with D unresolved. Trimming pared 3 bases from V and 5 bases from J, leaving 22 bases between. Germline CDR1 and CDR2: KGHSH and LQKENI. The CDR3 consists of 18 residues. The CDR3: CASSPGIIGLATNEKLFF. CDR3 coding DNA: TGTGCCAGCTCACCGGGGATTATTGGGTTGGCTACCAATGAAAAACTGTTTTTT. Full variable domain (missing parts from reference TRBV18 and TRBJ1-4): NAGVMQNPRHLVRRRGQEARLRCSPMKGHSHVYWYRQLPEEGLKFMVYLQKENIIDESGMPKERFSAEFPKEGPSILRIQQVVRGDSAAYFCASSPGIIGLATNEKLFFGSGTQLSVL.

The CDR3 protein is CASGDRITDTQYF. For the CDR3, the DNA is TGTGCCAGTGGGGACAGAATCACAGATACGCAGTATTTT. This chain joins TRBV19 and TRBJ2-3; 7 bases line up with TRBD1. Per the germline V gene, CDR1 is LNHDA and CDR2 is SQIVND (reference sequence). The CDR3 totals 13 residues. The junction had 4 bases not matched to a gene; V was cut back by 8 bases and J by 2 bases.

This clone was observed a handful of times. The chain recombines TRBV30 with TRBJ2-3; 11 bases line up with TRBD2. The CDR3 consists of 14 residues. V lost 1 base to trimming and J lost 3 bases; unmatched junction nucleotides: 0. Germline CDR1 is GTSNPN and CDR2 is SVGIG (reference sequence). CDR3 in DNA: TGTGCCTGGAGTGCTAGCGGGGGGACAGATACGCAGTATTTT. Translation gives CAWSASGGTDTQYF.

This clone was picked up one time. The chain combines TRBV11-2 with TRBJ2-7, with D possibly matching TRBD1 (6 bases). This CDR3 is built from 14 residues. Trimming pared 6 bases from V and 0 bases from J, leaving 12 bases between. Germline values: CDR1 SGHAT, CDR2 FQNNGV. The CDR3 DNA sequence: TGTGCCAGCAGGTCGGGACACAGCTCCTACGAGCAGTACTTC. Protein: CASRSGHSSYEQYF.

This chain joins TRBV9 and TRBJ1-2, with D possibly TRBD1 on 6 matching bases. Germline values: CDR1 SGDLS, CDR2 YYNGEE. Trimming took 3 bases from V and 6 from J, leaving 12 bases between them. This CDR3 is 13 amino acids long. Written as DNA, the CDR3 is TGTGCCAGCAGCGCACGAACAGGGAATGGCTACACCTTC. Protein sequence: CASSARTGNGYTF.

This clone was counted a few times. This sequence joins TRBV6-1 and TRBJ1-1; the match to TRBD1 covers 8 bases. The CDR3 sequence is 14 residues long. The germline CDR1 and CDR2 sequences are MNHNS and SASEGT. V lost 10 bases, J lost 1 base, and 8 bases stayed unmatched. DNA of the CDR3: TGTGCCACCGAGACAGGGGCGGAGAACACTGAAGCTTTCTTT. Protein product: CATETGAENTEAFF.

This clone was detected once. The V and J genes are TRBV7-2 and TRBJ1-5, with D unresolved. Germline V gives CDR1 SGHTA, CDR2 FQGNSA. With 3 bases removed from V and 3 bases from J, the gap between germline ends came to 9 bases. The CDR3 consists of 14 residues. This CDR3 is CASSFAVNNQPQHF. CDR3 in DNA: TGTGCCAGCAGCTTTGCAGTGAACAATCAGCCCCAGCATTTT.

Only a few counts were recorded for this clone. The chain combines TRBV7-2 with TRBJ1-2; the D is unclear. The V end lost 2 bases, the J end lost 4 bases, and 11 bases lay between the germline ends. The CDR3 extends over 14 amino acids. The germline CDR1 and CDR2 sequences are SGHTA and FQGNSA. CDR3 sequence (DNA): TGTGCCAGCAGCTTACATCGGGAGCCCTATGGCTACACCTTC. This gives the protein CASSLHREPYGYTF.

This sequence joins TRBV2 and TRBJ1-2; no clear D gene. Germline V lookup: CDR1 SNHLY, CDR2 FYNNEI. This CDR3 is 14 amino acids long. V lost 7 bases and J 8 bases, leaving 20 bases between the germline ends. CDR3 sequence reads: CASNFRLADSGYTF. In nucleotides, the CDR3 is TGTGCCAGCAATTTCCGGCTCGCGGACTCGGGCTACACCTTC.

This clone has only a few counts. The V and J genes are TRBV15 and TRBJ2-1; unclear D gene. V was pared by 0 bases and J by 5 bases, with 11 bases between. From germline, CDR1 is LNHNV and CDR2 YYDKDF (reference sequence). The length of the CDR3 is 15 residues. The CDR3: CATSRESAKHNEQFF. The CDR3, as DNA: TGTGCCACCAGCAGAGAATCCGCTAAGCACAATGAGCAGTTCTTC.

This clone was detected only a few times. The genes are TRBV9 and TRBJ2-3; 7 nucleotides align to TRBD2. Trimming at V came to 2 bases and at J to 3 bases, leaving 6 bases not matched to a gene. Germline V gene data show CDR1 as SGDLS and CDR2 as YYNGEE. This CDR3 contains 15 residues. Here the CDR3 reads CASSVSSGQTDTQYF. CDR3 sequence (DNA): TGTGCCAGCAGCGTCTCTAGCGGTCAAACAGATACGCAGTATTTT.

The chain joins TRBV5-6 to TRBJ2-5; the D gene is possibly TRBD1 (6 bases). This CDR3 contains 15 residues. V lost 2 bases to trimming and J lost 4 bases, with 15 bases between them. CDR1 SGHDT and CDR2 YYEEEE come from the germline V gene. CDR3 DNA sequence: TGTGCCAGCAGCTTCATTACAGGGCTGGGAGAGACCCAGTACTTC. It encodes CASSFITGLGETQYF.

CDR3 nucleotide sequence: TGTGCCAGCAGCCAAGACCTGTTGACAGAAAAGTACTTC. Translated, it gives CASSQDLLTEKYF. The J gene is TRBJ2-7, the V gene TRBV14, with D tentatively TRBD1 (5 bases). This CDR3 is built from 13 residues. V was shortened by 0 bases and J by 11 bases, with 14 bases between the two germline ends. Germline CDR1 and CDR2: SGHDN and FVKESK.

The chain links TRBV5-1 to TRBJ1-1; 8 positions match TRBD1. V gave up 0 bases and J gave up 4 bases; unmatched junction bases: 2. CDR1 and CDR2 from the germline V gene are SGHRS and YFSETQ. The CDR3 contains 14 residues. The CDR3 protein is CASSLDTGGTEAFF. CDR3 DNA: TGCGCCAGCAGCTTGGATACAGGGGGCACTGAAGCTTTCTTT.

V usage is TRBV19 and J usage is TRBJ2-5, with TRBD1 identical over 7 bases. Germline CDR1 is LNHDA and CDR2 is SQIVND (reference sequence). With V trimmed by 9 bases and J by 1 base, 8 bases remained unmatched. This CDR3 has 14 amino acids. CDR3 region: CASAYRGSQETQYF. The CDR3 DNA reads TGTGCCAGCGCCTACAGGGGATCCCAAGAGACCCAGTACTTC.